This T cell receptor beta chain was recorded in a study of early T cells in non-severe SARS-CoV-2 infection. Study-wide points: The VDJdb matching leaned toward anti-spike CD8 responses and overlooked private and CD4 specificities.

Germline loops: CDR1 WSHSY, CDR2 SAAADI. This CDR3 region has 16 residues. Trimming took 2 bases from V and 9 from J, leaving 17 bases between them. TCRdb itself ran the 5' RACE reads through MiXCR, one entry per CDR3 protein. The profile shows more than 20,000 distinct CDR3 sequences, 5% to 6% of them singletons. In the case of this clonotype: Its antigen is not known.

This sequence joins TRBV10-2 and TRBJ1-6; no firm D call. This specimen was whole blood, taken at baseline. The sequence was collected from an adult who was a healthcare worker with PCR-confirmed SARS-CoV-2 infection or an uninfected control (not recorded which). CDR3 sequence reads: CASSEPSRTAGSPLHF. The CDR3 bases are TGCGCCAGCAGTGAGCCAAGTAGAACCGCCGGTTCACCCCTCCACTTT.